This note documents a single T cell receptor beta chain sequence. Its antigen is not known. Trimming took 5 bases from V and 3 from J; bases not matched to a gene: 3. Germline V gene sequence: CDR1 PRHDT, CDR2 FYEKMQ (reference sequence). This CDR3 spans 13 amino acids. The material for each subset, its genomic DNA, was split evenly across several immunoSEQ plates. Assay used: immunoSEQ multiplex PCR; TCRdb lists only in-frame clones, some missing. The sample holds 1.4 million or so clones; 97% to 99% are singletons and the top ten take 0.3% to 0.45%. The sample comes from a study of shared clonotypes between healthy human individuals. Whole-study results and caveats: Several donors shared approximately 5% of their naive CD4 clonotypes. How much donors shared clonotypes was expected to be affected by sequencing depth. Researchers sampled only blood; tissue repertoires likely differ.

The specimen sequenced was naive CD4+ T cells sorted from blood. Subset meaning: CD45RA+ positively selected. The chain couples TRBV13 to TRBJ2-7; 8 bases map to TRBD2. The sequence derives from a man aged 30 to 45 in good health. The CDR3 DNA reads TGTGCCAGCAGCAATAGCGGGAACTACGAGCAGTACTTC. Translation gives CASSNSGNYEQYF.